Below are 10 T cell receptor beta chains sequenced from a single sample in a study of vaccination effects on CD4 cells after COVID-19. Viral peptide pools were used in the ViraFEST assay to expand antigen-specific CD4+ T cells, and sequencing came afterward. Following an approximately 9-day culture, CD4+ T cells were purified. The healthy vaccine recipients, who had no prior SARS-CoV-2 infection, showed negative nucleocapsid antibodies. Profiled with immunoSEQ multiplex PCR; TCRdb holds only in-frame clones, not every one. The table shows 71,000 or so clones, with around three quarters occurring only once. For these TCRs, the target antigens are not known. The input for sequencing was CD4+ T cells from PBMCs cultured with HCoV-OC43 spike peptides, taken before COVID-19 vaccination. Subset of the sample: HCoV-OC43 spike overlapping peptide pool stimulation. The receptor source for this set is a human donor who received a COVID-19 vaccine.

The sample holds a few counts of this clone. The chain has TRBV6-5 and TRBJ2-2; 10 nucleotides agree with TRBD1. Trimming cost V 6 bases and J 5 bases; bases outside gene matches: 3. The CDR3 sequence is 14 residues long. CDR1 and CDR2 (germline): MNHEY, SVGAGI. The DNA of the CDR3 is TGTGCCAGCAGGCGGACAGGGGGAACCGGGGAGCTGTTTTTT. The encoded protein is CASRRTGGTGELFF.

This clone has only a few counts. V usage is TRBV7-2 and J usage is TRBJ2-2; 9 nucleotides align to TRBD1. The CDR3 covers 14 residues. Looked up from germline, CDR1 is SGHTA and CDR2 is FQGNSA. V dropped 2 bases and J dropped 9; count of bases not matched to a gene: 4. The CDR3 spells CASSLQQGARELFF. The CDR3 coding sequence is TGTGCCAGCAGCTTACAACAGGGGGCCAGGGAGCTGTTTTTT.

The V and J genes are TRBV25-1 and TRBJ1-1; 7 positions match TRBD1. The CDR3 is 13 amino acids. In germline, CDR1 is MGHDK, CDR2 SYGVNS. Trimming removed 5 bases from V and 1 base from J; junction bases left unmatched: 1. CDR3 coding DNA: TGTGCCAGCAGTCGGGACAGGAACACTGAAGCTTTCTTT. The encoded protein is CASSRDRNTEAFF.

This chain uses TRBV24-1 with TRBJ2-1; possible D gene TRBD1, 6 bases. CDR1 is KGHDR and CDR2 is SFDVKD in the germline V gene. This CDR3 is built from 16 residues. Trimming took off 5 bases at V and 8 bases at J, with 21 bases between the two ends. The CDR3 DNA reads as TGTGCCACCAGTGCCCTACAGGGTTCCCATGAGGATGAGCAGTTCTTC. Amino acid sequence: CATSALQGSHEDEQFF.

The chain employs TRBV18 and TRBJ1-1, with 7 bases matching TRBD1. The V segment lost 2 bases and the J segment 2 bases; nucleotides outside the gene matches: 5. The germline V gene encodes CDR1 KGHSH and CDR2 LQKENI. The CDR3 has 15 amino acids. Here the CDR3 DNA reads TGTGCCAGCTCACCATCGGGGACAGCAAACACTGAAGCTTTCTTT. The encoded protein is CASSPSGTANTEAFF.

This clone has just a few counts. The chain recombines TRBV11-3 with TRBJ1-3; D gene unclear. Germline V gene sequence: CDR1 SGHNT, CDR2 YENEEA. The CDR3 contains 14 residues. V shed 1 base and J shed 1 base, with 5 bases lying between them. CDR3 coding DNA: TGTGCCAGCAGCTTAGCGGGTTCTGGAAACACCATATATTTT. Its translation: CASSLAGSGNTIYF.

The DNA of the CDR3 is TGCGCCAGCAGCTTGGTAGGGTCCCATAGCAATCAGCCCCAGCATTTT. This sequence encodes CASSLVGSHSNQPQHF. This chain links TRBV5-1 with TRBJ1-5; D remains ambiguous. CDR1 and CDR2 from the germline V gene are SGHRS and YFSETQ. This CDR3 spans 16 amino acids. Trimming took 0 bases from V and 0 from J, leaving 10 bases between them.

The chain has TRBV10-3 and TRBJ1-5; TRBD1 matches at 12 bases. Germline V gene lookup returns CDR1 ENHRY and CDR2 SYGVKD. The CDR3 consists of 17 residues. The junction had 12 bases not matched to a gene; V was cut back by 3 bases and J by 9 bases. CDR3: CAISDPGTGGGLRPQHF. The CDR3 DNA follows: TGTGCCATCAGTGACCCGGGGACAGGGGGCGGACTTCGGCCCCAGCATTTT.

The chain has TRBV5-1 and TRBJ2-1, with 12 positions matching TRBD2. The germline V gene has CDR1 SGHRS and CDR2 YFSETQ. CDR3 length equals 20 residues. Trimming cost V 4 bases and J 6 bases; bases outside gene matches: 20. CDR3 DNA sequence: TGCGCCAGCAGCGGAGCGAAGACTAGCGGGGGACCTTCGATCACCAATGAGCAGTTCTTC. It translates to CASSGAKTSGGPSITNEQFF.

The chain links TRBV7-3 to TRBJ1-6; TRBD1 matches at 7 bases. V gave up 5 bases and J gave up 5 bases; unmatched junction bases: 3. The CDR3 has 14 residues. CDR1 and CDR2 from the germline V gene are SGHTA and FQGTGA. CDR3 amino acids: CASSLGQNNSPLHF. CDR3 bases: TGTGCCAGCAGCCTGGGACAGAATAATTCACCCCTCCACTTT. The whole variable domain, filled in from reference TRBV7-3 and TRBJ1-6, reads GAGVSQTPSNKVTEKGKYVELRCDPISGHTALYWYRQSLGQGPEFLIYFQGTGAADDSGLPNDRFFAVRPEGSVSTLKIQRTERGDSAVYLCASSLGQNNSPLHFGNGTRLTVT.